This T cell receptor (beta chain) appears in the sequencing data of a study of T cell changes during pregnancy in multiple sclerosis. Sequencing used immunoSEQ multiplex PCR; TCRdb keeps in-frame clones, though not all of them. Counted here are tens of thousands of clones, roughly 89% occurring once; the ten biggest clones make up under 0.75%. Per germline, CDR1 SGHAT and CDR2 FQNNGV. The CDR3 totals 15 residues. Trimming left V 1 base short and J 12 bases short, with 21 bases between. The starting material was CD4+ T cells from peripheral blood mononuclear cells, obtained in the third trimester of pregnancy. V and J are TRBV11-2 and TRBJ1-1; D call uncertain. The TCR comes from a female donor in good health, enrolled as a control in a pregnancy study. The CDR3 bases are TGTGCCAGCAGCTTAGTGGCTAGTCGGGTGGTGAGTTCTTTCTTT. Its translation: CASSLVASRVVSSFF.